This T cell receptor (beta chain) was identified in a study of blood T cells in healthy people across ages. Across the whole study: About one barcoded beta molecule per two T cells was the capture yield of template switching. Study results and limitations: Older age went with lower TCR beta diversity per million T cells, in a roughly linear way.

This clonotype was observed a handful of times. Antigen unknown. The CDR3 loop spans 16 amino acids. CDR1 is SQVTM, CDR2 ANQGSEA, per germline. J gave up 4 bases and V 1 base, and 8 bases lay outside the gene matches. With a J-beta primer mix and a sample-barcoded 5' primer, a second PCR ran roughly 6 to 11 cycles. TCRdb re-derived calls from the 5' RACE reads in MiXCR, one entry per CDR3 protein. The data show about 1.8 million distinct CDR3 sequences, about 50% seen once. Each donor had 8.5 to 10 milliliters of peripheral blood drawn. Samples each yielded at least 5 micrograms of total RNA. What was sequenced was blood. The receptor comes from a woman aged 40 to 50 in good health. J is TRBJ2-1 and V is TRBV29-1; 9 positions agree with TRBD2. The CDR3 nucleotides read TGCAGCGTTGAAGCGGATAGCGGGGGCTATTACAATGAGCAGTTCTTC. It specifies CSVEADSGGYYNEQFF.